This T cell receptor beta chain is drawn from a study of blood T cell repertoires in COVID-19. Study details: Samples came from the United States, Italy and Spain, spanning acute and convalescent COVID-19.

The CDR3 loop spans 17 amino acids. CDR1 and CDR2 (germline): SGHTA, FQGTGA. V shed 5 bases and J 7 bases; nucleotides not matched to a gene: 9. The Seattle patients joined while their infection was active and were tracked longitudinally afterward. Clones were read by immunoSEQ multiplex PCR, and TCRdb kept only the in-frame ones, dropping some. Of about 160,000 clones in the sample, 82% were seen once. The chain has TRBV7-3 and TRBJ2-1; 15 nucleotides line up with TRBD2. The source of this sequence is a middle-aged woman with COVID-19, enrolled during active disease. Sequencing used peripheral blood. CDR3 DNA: TGTGCCAGCAGCCTGTTGCCGGGACTAGCGGGAGGTAATGAGCAGTTCTTC. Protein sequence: CASSLLPGLAGGNEQFF. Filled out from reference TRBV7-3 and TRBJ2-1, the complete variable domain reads GAGVSQTPSNKVTEKGKYVELRCDPISGHTALYWYRQSLGQGPEFLIYFQGTGAADDSGLPNDRFFAVRPEGSVSTLKIQRTERGDSAVYLCASSLLPGLAGGNEQFFGPGTRLTVL.